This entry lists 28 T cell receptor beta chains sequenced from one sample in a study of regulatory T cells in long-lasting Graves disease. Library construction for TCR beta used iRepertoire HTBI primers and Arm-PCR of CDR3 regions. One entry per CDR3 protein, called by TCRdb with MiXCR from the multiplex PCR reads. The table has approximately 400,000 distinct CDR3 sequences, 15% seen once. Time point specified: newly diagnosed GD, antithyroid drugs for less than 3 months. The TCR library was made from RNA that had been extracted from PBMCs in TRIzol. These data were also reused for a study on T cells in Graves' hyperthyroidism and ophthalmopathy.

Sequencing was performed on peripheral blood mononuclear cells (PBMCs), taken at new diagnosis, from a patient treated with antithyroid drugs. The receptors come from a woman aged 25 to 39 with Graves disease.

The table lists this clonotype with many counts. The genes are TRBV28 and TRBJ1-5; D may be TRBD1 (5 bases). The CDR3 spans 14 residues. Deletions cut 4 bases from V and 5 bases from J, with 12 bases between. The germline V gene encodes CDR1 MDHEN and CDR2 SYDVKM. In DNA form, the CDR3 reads TGTGCCAGCAGTTGGAGGGGAGGGGATCAGCCCCAGCATTTT. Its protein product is CASSWRGGDQPQHF. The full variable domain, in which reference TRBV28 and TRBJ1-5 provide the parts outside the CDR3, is DVKVTQSSRYLVKRTGEKVFLECVQDMDHENMFWYRQDPGLGLRLIYFSYDVKMKEKGDIPEGYSVSREKKERFSLILESASTNQTSMYLCASSWRGGDQPQHFGDGTRLSIL.

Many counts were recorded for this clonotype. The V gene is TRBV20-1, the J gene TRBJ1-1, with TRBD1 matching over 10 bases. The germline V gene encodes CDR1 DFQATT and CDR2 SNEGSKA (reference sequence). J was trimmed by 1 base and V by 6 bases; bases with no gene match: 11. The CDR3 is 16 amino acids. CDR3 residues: CSAPRGDRGRNTEAFF. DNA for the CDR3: TGCAGTGCCCCGCGGGGGGACAGGGGCCGGAACACTGAAGCTTTCTTT.

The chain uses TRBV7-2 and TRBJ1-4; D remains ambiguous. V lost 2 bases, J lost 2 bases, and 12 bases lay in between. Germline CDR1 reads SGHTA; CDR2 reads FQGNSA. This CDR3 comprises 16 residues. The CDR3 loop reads CASSLFFGHTNEKLFF. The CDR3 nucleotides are TGTGCCAGCAGCTTATTTTTCGGGCACACTAATGAAAAACTGTTTTTT.

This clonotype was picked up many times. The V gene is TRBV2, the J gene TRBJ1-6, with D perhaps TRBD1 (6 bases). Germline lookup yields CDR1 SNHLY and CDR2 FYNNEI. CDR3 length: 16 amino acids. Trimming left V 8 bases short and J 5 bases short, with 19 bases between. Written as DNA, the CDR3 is TGTGCCAGCGCACAACAGGGTTTGCTTAATAATTCACCCCTCCACTTT. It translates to CASAQQGLLNNSPLHF.

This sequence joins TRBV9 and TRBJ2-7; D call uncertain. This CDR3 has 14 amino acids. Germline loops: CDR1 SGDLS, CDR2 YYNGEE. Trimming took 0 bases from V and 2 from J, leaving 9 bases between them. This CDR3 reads CASSVGTEPYEQYF. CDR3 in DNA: TGTGCCAGCAGCGTAGGGACGGAGCCCTACGAGCAGTACTTC.

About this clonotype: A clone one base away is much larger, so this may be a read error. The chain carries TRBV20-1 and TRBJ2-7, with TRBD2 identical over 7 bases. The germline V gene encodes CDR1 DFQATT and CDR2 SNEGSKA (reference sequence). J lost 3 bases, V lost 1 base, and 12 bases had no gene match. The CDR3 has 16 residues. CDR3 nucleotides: TGCAGTGCTAGAGGTCCCGGGAGGAGTGGGTGCTACGAGCAGTACTTC. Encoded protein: CSARGPGRSGCYEQYF.

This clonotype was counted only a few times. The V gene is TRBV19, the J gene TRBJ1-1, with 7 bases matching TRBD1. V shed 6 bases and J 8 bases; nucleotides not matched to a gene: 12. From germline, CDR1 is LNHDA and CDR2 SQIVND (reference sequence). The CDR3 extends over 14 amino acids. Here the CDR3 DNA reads TGTGCCAGTAGAACAGGGGCAGGGGCAGGGGAAGCTTTCTTT. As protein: CASRTGAGAGEAFF.

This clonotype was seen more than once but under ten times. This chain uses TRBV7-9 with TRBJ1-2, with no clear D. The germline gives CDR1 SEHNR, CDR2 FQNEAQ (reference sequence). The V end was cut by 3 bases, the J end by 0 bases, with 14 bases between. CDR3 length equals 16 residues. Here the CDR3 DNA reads TGTGCCAGCAGCTTTGTACCGGGAGCTCCTAACTATGGCTACACCTTC. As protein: CASSFVPGAPNYGYTF.

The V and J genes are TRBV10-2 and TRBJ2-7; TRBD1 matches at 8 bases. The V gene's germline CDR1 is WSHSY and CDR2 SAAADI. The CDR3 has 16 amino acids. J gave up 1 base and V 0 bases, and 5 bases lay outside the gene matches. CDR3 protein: CASSESTTGVSYEQYF. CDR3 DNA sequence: TGCGCCAGCAGTGAGTCGACGACAGGGGTTTCCTACGAGCAGTACTTC.

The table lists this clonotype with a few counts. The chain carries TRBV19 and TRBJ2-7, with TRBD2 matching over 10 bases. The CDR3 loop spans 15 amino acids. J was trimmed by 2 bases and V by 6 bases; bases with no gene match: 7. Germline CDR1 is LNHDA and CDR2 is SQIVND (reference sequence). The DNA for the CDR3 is TGTGCCAGTAGCTCCCCTAGCGGGGGAACCTACGAGCAGTACTTC. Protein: CASSSPSGGTYEQYF.

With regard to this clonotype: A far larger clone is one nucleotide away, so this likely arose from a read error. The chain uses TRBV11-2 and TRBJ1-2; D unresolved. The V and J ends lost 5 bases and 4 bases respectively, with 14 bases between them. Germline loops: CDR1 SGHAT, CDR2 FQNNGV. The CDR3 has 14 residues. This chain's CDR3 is CASSQVERVYGYTF. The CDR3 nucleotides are TGTGCCAGCAGCCAAGTTGAAAGGGTCTATGGCTACACCTTC.

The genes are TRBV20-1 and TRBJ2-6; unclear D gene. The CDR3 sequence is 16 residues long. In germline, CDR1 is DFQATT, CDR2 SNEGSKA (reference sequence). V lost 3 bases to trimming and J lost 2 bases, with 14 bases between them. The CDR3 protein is CSAREFFLAGANVLTF. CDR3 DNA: TGCAGTGCTAGGGAGTTCTTTCTCGCTGGGGCCAACGTCCTGACTTTC.

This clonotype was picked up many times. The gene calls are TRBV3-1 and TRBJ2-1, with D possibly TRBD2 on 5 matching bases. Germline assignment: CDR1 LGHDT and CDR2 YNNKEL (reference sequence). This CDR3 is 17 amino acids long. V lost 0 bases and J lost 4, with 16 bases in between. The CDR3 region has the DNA TGTGCCAGCAGCCAAGATATCGGGTGGGAGACGTACAATGAGCAGTTCTTC. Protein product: CASSQDIGWETYNEQFF.

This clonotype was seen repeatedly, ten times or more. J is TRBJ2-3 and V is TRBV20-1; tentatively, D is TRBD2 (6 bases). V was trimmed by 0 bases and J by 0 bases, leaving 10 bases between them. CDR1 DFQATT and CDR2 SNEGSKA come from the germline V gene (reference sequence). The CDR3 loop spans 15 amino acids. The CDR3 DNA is TGCAGTGCTAGAGATTCGCGGGGAAGCACAGATACGCAGTATTTT. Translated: CSARDSRGSTDTQYF.

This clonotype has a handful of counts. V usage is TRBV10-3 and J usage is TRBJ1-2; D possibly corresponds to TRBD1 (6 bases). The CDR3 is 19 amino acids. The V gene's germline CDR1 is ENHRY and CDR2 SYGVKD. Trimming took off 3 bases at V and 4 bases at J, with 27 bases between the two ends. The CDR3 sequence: CAISDSWGQGQGRFYGYTF. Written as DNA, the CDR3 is TGTGCCATCAGTGACTCTTGGGGGCAGGGTCAGGGGCGGTTCTATGGCTACACCTTC.

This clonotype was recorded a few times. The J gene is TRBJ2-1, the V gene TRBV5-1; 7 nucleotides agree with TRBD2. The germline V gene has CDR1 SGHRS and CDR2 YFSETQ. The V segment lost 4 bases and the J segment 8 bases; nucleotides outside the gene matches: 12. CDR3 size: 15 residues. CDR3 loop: CASSPLTSRGHEQFF. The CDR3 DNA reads TGCGCCAGCAGCCCCTTGACTAGCAGAGGCCATGAGCAGTTCTTC. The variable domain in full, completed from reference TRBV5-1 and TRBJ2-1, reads KAGVTQTPRYLIKTRGQQVTLSCSPISGHRSVSWYQQTPGQGLQFLFEYFSETQRNKGNFPGRFSGRQFSNSRSEMNVSTLELGDSALYLCASSPLTSRGHEQFFGPGTRLTVL.

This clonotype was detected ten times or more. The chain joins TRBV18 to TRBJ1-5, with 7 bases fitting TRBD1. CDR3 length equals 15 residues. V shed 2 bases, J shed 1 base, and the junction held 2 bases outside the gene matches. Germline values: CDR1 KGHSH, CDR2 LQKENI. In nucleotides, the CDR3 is TGTGCCAGCTCACCATCACAGGGGAGCAATCAGCCCCAGCATTTT. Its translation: CASSPSQGSNQPQHF. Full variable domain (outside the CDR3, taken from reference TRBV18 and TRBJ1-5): NAGVMQNPRHLVRRRGQEARLRCSPMKGHSHVYWYRQLPEEGLKFMVYLQKENIIDESGMPKERFSAEFPKEGPSILRIQQVVRGDSAAYFCASSPSQGSNQPQHFGDGTRLSIL.

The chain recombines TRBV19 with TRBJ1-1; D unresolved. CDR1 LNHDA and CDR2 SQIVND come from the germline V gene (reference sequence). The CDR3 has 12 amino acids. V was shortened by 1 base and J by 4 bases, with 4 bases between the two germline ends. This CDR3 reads CASSIAGTEAFF. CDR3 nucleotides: TGTGCCAGTAGTATAGCGGGCACTGAAGCTTTCTTT.

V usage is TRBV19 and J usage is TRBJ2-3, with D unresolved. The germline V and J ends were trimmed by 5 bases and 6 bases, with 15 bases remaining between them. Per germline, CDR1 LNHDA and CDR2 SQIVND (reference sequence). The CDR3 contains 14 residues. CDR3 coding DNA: TGTGCCAGTAGTCCTACAGCCACAAGTGATACGCAGTATTTT. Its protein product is CASSPTATSDTQYF.

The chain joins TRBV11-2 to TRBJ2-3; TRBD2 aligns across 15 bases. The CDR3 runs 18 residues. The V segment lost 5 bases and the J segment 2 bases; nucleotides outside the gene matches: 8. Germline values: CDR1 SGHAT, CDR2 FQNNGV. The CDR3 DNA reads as TGTGCCAGCAGCCCTTGGACTAGCGGGAGGGGGTTCACAGATACGCAGTATTTT. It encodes CASSPWTSGRGFTDTQYF. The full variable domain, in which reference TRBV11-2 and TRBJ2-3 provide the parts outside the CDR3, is EAGVAQSPRYKIIEKRQSVAFWCNPISGHATLYWYQQILGQGPKLLIQFQNNGVVDDSQLPKDRFSAERLKGVDSTLKIQPAKLEDSAVYLCASSPWTSGRGFTDTQYFGPGTRLTVL.

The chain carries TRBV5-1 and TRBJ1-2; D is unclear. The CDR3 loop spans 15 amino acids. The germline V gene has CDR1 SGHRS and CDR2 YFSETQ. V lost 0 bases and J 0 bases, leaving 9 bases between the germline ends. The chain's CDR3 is CASSLGGSSNYGYTF. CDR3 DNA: TGCGCCAGCAGCTTGGGAGGTTCTTCTAACTATGGCTACACCTTC.

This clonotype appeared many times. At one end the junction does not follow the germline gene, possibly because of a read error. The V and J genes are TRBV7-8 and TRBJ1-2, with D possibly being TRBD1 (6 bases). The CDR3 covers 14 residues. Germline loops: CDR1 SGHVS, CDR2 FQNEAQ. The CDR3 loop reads CASSSLTGYYGCTF. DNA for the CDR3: TGTGCCAGCAGCTCCCTCACAGGGTACTATGGCTGCACCTTC.

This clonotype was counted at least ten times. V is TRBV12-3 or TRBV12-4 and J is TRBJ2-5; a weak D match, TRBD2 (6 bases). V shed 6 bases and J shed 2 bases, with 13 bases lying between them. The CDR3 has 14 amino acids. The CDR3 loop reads CASRPGGEQETQYF. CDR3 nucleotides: TGTGCCAGCAGGCCCGGGGGTGAACAAGAGACCCAGTACTTC.

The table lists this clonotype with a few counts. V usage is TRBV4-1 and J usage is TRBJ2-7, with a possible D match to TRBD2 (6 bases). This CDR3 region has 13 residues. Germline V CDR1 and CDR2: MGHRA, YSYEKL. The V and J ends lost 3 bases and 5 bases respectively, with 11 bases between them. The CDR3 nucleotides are TGCGCCAGCAGCCAGCCGGGAGTCCACGAGCAGTACTTC. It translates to CASSQPGVHEQYF.

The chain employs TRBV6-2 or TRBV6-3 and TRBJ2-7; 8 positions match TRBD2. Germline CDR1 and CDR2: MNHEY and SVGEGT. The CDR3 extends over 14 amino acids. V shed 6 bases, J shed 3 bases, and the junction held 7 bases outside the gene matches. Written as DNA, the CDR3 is TGTGCCAGCAGACAAGCGGGAGTAGGCTACGAGCAGTACTTC. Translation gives CASRQAGVGYEQYF.

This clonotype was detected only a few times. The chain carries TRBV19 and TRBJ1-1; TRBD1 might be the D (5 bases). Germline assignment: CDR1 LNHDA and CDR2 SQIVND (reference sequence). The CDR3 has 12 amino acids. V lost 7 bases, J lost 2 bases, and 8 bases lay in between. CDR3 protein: CASTTGNTEAFF. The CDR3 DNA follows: TGTGCCAGTACTACAGGAAACACTGAAGCTTTCTTT.

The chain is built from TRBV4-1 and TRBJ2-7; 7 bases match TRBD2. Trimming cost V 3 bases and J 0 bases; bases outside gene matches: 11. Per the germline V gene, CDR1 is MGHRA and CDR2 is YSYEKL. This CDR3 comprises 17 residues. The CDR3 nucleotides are TGCGCCAGCAGCCACCCGACCGCGGGGGTAAGCTCCTACGAGCAGTACTTC. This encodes CASSHPTAGVSSYEQYF.

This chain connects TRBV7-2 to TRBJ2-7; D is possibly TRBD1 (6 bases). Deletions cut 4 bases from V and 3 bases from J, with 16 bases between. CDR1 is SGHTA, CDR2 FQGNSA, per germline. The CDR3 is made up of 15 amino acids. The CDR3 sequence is CASSSTRGFSYEQYF. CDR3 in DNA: TGTGCCAGCAGCTCCACCAGGGGATTTAGCTACGAGCAGTACTTC.